This passage covers 32 T cell receptor beta chains from one sample sequenced in a study of control samples from healthy donors and cancer patients. Method: immunoSEQ multiplex PCR; TCRdb's copy keeps in-frame clones and lacks some. Here the sample spans roughly 84,000 clones, around nine tenths being singletons. The sequenced material came from blood. Every receptor here comes from a man aged 45-60 years in good health.

The rearrangement links TRBV30 to TRBJ2-7; possible D gene TRBD2, 7 bases. Trimming shortened V by 8 bases and J by 4 bases, and 24 bases separated the two germline ends. Germline V gene data show CDR1 as GTSNPN and CDR2 as SVGIG (reference sequence). The CDR3 consists of 15 residues. The CDR3 reads CAGHPTGPGGYEQYF. In DNA form, the CDR3 reads TGTGCCGGACACCCGACAGGACCCGGGGGGTACGAGCAGTACTTC.

With regard to this clone: Given a much more abundant clone one base away, this may be a read error. This specimen includes other DNA sequences encoding the same CDR3. The chain combines TRBV25-1 with TRBJ1-5; D is uncertain. The CDR3 runs 12 residues. With 3 bases removed from V and 4 bases from J, the gap between germline ends came to 4 bases. Germline-derived CDR1 and CDR2 are MGHDK and SYGVNS. The CDR3 loop reads CASSEGNQPQHF. CDR3 in DNA: TGTGCCAGCAGTGAGGGGAATCAGCCCCAGCATTTT.

This chain connects TRBV6-6 to TRBJ1-2; D is perhaps TRBD1 (5 bases). CDR1 MNHNY and CDR2 SVGAGI come from the germline V gene (reference sequence). The CDR3 length is 13 residues. Trimming pared 4 bases from V and 8 bases from J, leaving 14 bases between. The CDR3 nucleotides are TGTGCCAGCAGTTCCACCGGGGCCGCCGGCTACACCTTC. This sequence encodes CASSSTGAAGYTF.

The chain links TRBV24-1 to TRBJ2-7, with D hard to call. This CDR3 is built from 16 residues. V was shortened by 3 bases and J by 5 bases, with 19 bases between the two germline ends. Germline V CDR1 and CDR2: KGHDR, SFDVKD. DNA of the CDR3: TGTGCCACCAGTGATACGGACGGACGTAATAGAAACGAGCAGTACTTC. Its translation: CATSDTDGRNRNEQYF.

As concerns this clone: This sample includes further DNA sequences coding for the same CDR3. V usage is TRBV4-1 and J usage is TRBJ2-7, with TRBD1 matching over 9 bases. Germline-derived CDR1 and CDR2 are MGHRA and YSYEKL. The V gene end was trimmed by 0 bases and the J gene end by 0 bases; junction bases not matched to a gene: 6. This CDR3 has 17 residues. CDR3 protein: CASSQDHRGPSSYEQYF. The CDR3 nucleotides are TGCGCCAGCAGCCAAGATCACAGGGGGCCCAGCTCCTACGAGCAGTACTTC.

This clone has only one observation. The chain is built from TRBV7-6 and TRBJ1-4, with TRBD1 matching 9 bases. This CDR3 region has 16 residues. V lost 4 bases and J lost 5; bases outside the gene matches: 8. CDR1 is SGHVS and CDR2 is FNYEAQ in the germline V gene. CDR3 sequence: CASSSLPGQGNEKLFF. CDR3 nucleotide sequence: TGTGCCAGCAGCTCGTTACCGGGACAGGGAAATGAAAAACTGTTTTTT.

This chain uses TRBV5-6 with TRBJ2-1; 7 nucleotides agree with TRBD2. V shed 2 bases, J shed 3 bases, and the junction held 8 bases outside the gene matches. Germline V lookup: CDR1 SGHDT, CDR2 YYEEEE. This CDR3 region has 16 residues. CDR3 coding DNA: TGTGCCAGCAGCTTTAGGTCTAGCGGAAACTACAATGAGCAGTTCTTC. Translating it yields CASSFRSSGNYNEQFF. Supplemented by reference TRBV5-6 and TRBJ2-1, the full variable domain reads DAGVTQSPTHLIKTRGQQVTLRCSPKSGHDTVSWYQQALGQGPQFIFQYYEEEERQRGNFPDRFSGHQFPNYSSELNVNALLLGDSALYLCASSFRSSGNYNEQFFGPGTRLTVL.

On this clone: Sequence at one end of the junction differs from germline and may be a read error. Within the sample, other DNA sequences also encode this same CDR3. The chain links TRBV12-5 to TRBJ2-7, with a tentative D call TRBD1 (6 bases). Looked up from germline, CDR1 is LGHNT and CDR2 is FRNRAP. The CDR3 sequence is 18 residues long. The CDR3 DNA is TGTGCTAGCGGTTTGCCCCTCTTCGCGGAACAGGGAACCTACGAGCAGTACTTC. Translated: CASGLPLFAEQGTYEQYF.

This chain links TRBV12-3 or TRBV12-4 with TRBJ1-1, with unresolved D. Trimming shortened V by 3 bases and J by 3 bases, and 8 bases separated the two germline ends. The CDR3 consists of 13 residues. CDR3 amino acids: CASSLGTYTEAFF. Written as DNA, the CDR3 is TGTGCCAGCAGTTTGGGAACGTACACTGAAGCTTTCTTT.

V and J are TRBV6-6 and TRBJ2-1; no definite D call. This CDR3 contains 15 residues. The V and J ends lost 0 bases and 5 bases respectively, with 11 bases between them. Germline-derived CDR1 and CDR2 are MNHNY and SVGAGI (reference sequence). The CDR3 sequence: CASSYSSASNNEQFF. The CDR3 DNA reads TGTGCCAGCAGTTACTCATCGGCCAGTAACAATGAGCAGTTCTTC.

The rearrangement uses TRBV2 and TRBJ1-2, with 7 nucleotides matching TRBD1. Germline-derived CDR1 and CDR2 are SNHLY and FYNNEI. This CDR3 region has 14 residues. Trimming took 9 bases from V and 3 from J; bases not matched to a gene: 10. The DNA for the CDR3 is TGTGCCAGGGAGAGGACAGGATTGGACTATGGCTACACCTTC. Encoded protein: CARERTGLDYGYTF.

J is TRBJ2-2 and V is TRBV24-1, with a possible D match to TRBD2 (6 bases). The CDR3 is 16 residues long. Germline V gives CDR1 KGHDR, CDR2 SFDVKD. Trimming left V 0 bases short and J 5 bases short, with 12 bases between. CDR3 sequence: CATSDLQFGGTGELFF. The CDR3 DNA reads as TGTGCCACCAGTGATTTGCAGTTCGGGGGAACCGGGGAGCTGTTTTTT.

The chain carries TRBV30 and TRBJ2-5; the D gene is possibly TRBD2 (5 bases). Trimming cost V 0 bases and J 2 bases, with 10 bases left between them. This CDR3 spans 14 amino acids. Germline V gene data show CDR1 as GTSNPN and CDR2 as SVGIG (reference sequence). This chain's CDR3 is CAWSVWTAQETQYF. The CDR3 coding sequence is TGTGCCTGGAGTGTATGGACTGCACAAGAGACCCAGTACTTC.

The V call is TRBV4-3, the J call TRBJ1-4; D is undetermined. CDR3 size: 13 residues. Germline V gives CDR1 LGHNA, CDR2 YSLEER. V gave up 4 bases and J gave up 7 bases, with 10 bases separating them. CDR3 protein: CASSPTSGEKLFF. The DNA for the CDR3 is TGCGCCAGCAGCCCGACCTCGGGTGAAAAACTGTTTTTT.

The gene calls are TRBV25-1 and TRBJ2-7, with D maybe TRBD1 (6 bases). V was clipped by 8 bases and J by 2 bases, with 10 bases between them. The length of the CDR3 is 12 residues. The germline V gene encodes CDR1 MGHDK and CDR2 SYGVNS. The CDR3 protein is CASGTPPYEQYF. CDR3 coding DNA: TGTGCCAGCGGGACACCGCCCTACGAGCAGTACTTC.

J is TRBJ2-5 and V is TRBV3-1 (or the pseudogene TRBV3-2); 7 bases match TRBD2. CDR1 LGHDT and CDR2 YNNKEL come from the germline V gene (reference sequence). V lost 1 base to trimming and J lost 4 bases; unmatched junction nucleotides: 3. CDR3 length: 14 residues. DNA for the CDR3: TGTGCCAGCAGCCAAGGGACTAGTTTAGAGACCCAGTACTTC. As protein: CASSQGTSLETQYF.

The rearrangement uses TRBV6-1 and TRBJ2-7, with 7 positions matching TRBD1. This CDR3 is built from 14 residues. After removal of 8 bases from V and 3 bases from J, the junction contained 10 bases not matched to a gene. Per germline, CDR1 MNHNS and CDR2 SASEGT. CDR3 residues: CASLSTGSNYEQYF. The CDR3 bases are TGTGCCAGCCTCTCGACAGGGAGTAACTACGAGCAGTACTTC.

The V and J genes are TRBV7-9 and TRBJ1-6; 7 bases are shared with TRBD1. The CDR3 runs to 17 residues. CDR1 SEHNR and CDR2 FQNEAQ come from the germline V gene (reference sequence). V was clipped by 2 bases and J by 7 bases; unmatched bases: 11. The CDR3: CASSLRARTGANSPLHF. As DNA, the CDR3 is TGTGCCAGCAGCTTAAGGGCCCGCACAGGGGCGAATTCACCCCTCCACTTT.

This chain links TRBV18 with TRBJ1-5, with D unresolved. From germline, CDR1 is KGHSH and CDR2 LQKENI. This CDR3 is built from 16 residues. Trimming removed 5 bases from V and 0 bases from J, with 14 bases in between. CDR3 sequence: CASSFSTGNSNQPQHF. Written as DNA, the CDR3 is TGTGCCAGCTCATTTTCGACGGGAAATAGCAATCAGCCCCAGCATTTT.

The chain links TRBV4-3 to TRBJ1-1, with a tentative D call TRBD1 (5 bases). With 4 bases removed from V and 7 bases from J, the gap between germline ends came to 16 bases. Germline CDR1 and CDR2: LGHNA and YSLEER. The CDR3 is made up of 14 amino acids. CDR3 nucleotides: TGCGCCAGCAGCCGCTCGTGGGACCTCGTTGAAGCTTTCTTT. This translates into CASSRSWDLVEAFF.

The chain links TRBV5-1 to TRBJ1-2, with a possible D match to TRBD1 (5 bases). V was trimmed by 2 bases and J by 4 bases, leaving 18 bases between them. There are 16 residues in the CDR3. Germline V CDR1 and CDR2: SGHRS, YFSETQ. The CDR3 bases are TGCGCCAGCAGCTTCCTTCCTGGGACGGCTCTCTATGGCTACACCTTC. It is translated as CASSFLPGTALYGYTF.

The chain couples TRBV9 to TRBJ2-3; TRBD1 is a possible D gene (5 bases). Germline V gene data show CDR1 as SGDLS and CDR2 as YYNGEE. The V gene lost 4 bases and the J gene lost 7 bases, with 13 bases spanning the gap. The CDR3 runs 13 residues. CDR3 in amino acids: CASSPGALNTQYF. CDR3 in DNA: TGTGCCAGCAGCCCTGGGGCCTTAAATACGCAGTATTTT.

The chain carries TRBV10-3 and TRBJ2-3; possibly TRBD1 for D (5 bases). Germline V gene lookup returns CDR1 ENHRY and CDR2 SYGVKD. The CDR3 is 14 amino acids. With 2 bases removed from V and 1 base from J, the gap between germline ends came to 7 bases. The CDR3 DNA is TGTGCCATCAGTGAGGGCAGGGGCACAGATACGCAGTATTTT. It translates to CAISEGRGTDTQYF.

Comment on this clone: At one of its ends the junction is not consistent with the germline gene, which may arise from a read error. The chain combines TRBV5-1 with TRBJ2-3; no reliable D call. CDR3 length: 14 residues. Per germline, CDR1 SGHRS and CDR2 YFSETQ. The CDR3 loop reads CAGSLSFLSDTQYF. The CDR3 DNA reads as TGCGCCGGCAGCTTAAGCTTCCTCAGCGATACGCAGTATTTT.

The J gene is TRBJ1-4, the V gene TRBV30; D possibly corresponds to TRBD1 (5 bases). There are 14 residues in the CDR3. Trimming removed 5 bases at V and 8 bases at J, with 18 bases between. Germline V gene lookup returns CDR1 GTSNPN and CDR2 SVGIG (reference sequence). The CDR3 is CAWAGDGFREKLFF. The CDR3 DNA sequence: TGTGCCTGGGCGGGGGACGGCTTTCGGGAAAAACTGTTTTTT.

The chain uses TRBV19 and TRBJ1-2; D is possibly TRBD1 (5 bases). Looked up from germline, CDR1 is LNHDA and CDR2 is SQIVND (reference sequence). V gave up 5 bases and J gave up 2 bases, with 15 bases separating them. This CDR3 spans 15 amino acids. For the CDR3, the DNA is TGTGCCAGTAGTCCCCCCGGCGACAGCAACTATGGCTACACCTTC. It codes for CASSPPGDSNYGYTF.

The chain recombines TRBV7-3 with TRBJ2-1; 15 bases are shared with TRBD2. The CDR3 loop spans 14 amino acids. The germline CDR1 and CDR2 sequences are SGHTA and FQGTGA. The V gene end was trimmed by 2 bases and the J gene end by 15 bases; junction bases not matched to a gene: 5. DNA of the CDR3: TGTGCCAGCAGCTTAGGGACTAGCGGGGGGCCCCCGTTCTTC. It yields the protein CASSLGTSGGPPFF.

The chain is built from TRBV5-6 and TRBJ2-3; no reliable D call. Trimming pared 1 base from V and 2 bases from J, leaving 11 bases between. This CDR3 has 15 residues. Per germline, CDR1 SGHDT and CDR2 YYEEEE. For the CDR3, the DNA is TGTGCCAGCAGCTTGCCGATGGAGTACACAGATACGCAGTATTTT. This translates into CASSLPMEYTDTQYF.

The rearrangement links TRBV27 to TRBJ1-2; D unclear. V shed 10 bases and J shed 3 bases, with 12 bases lying between them. The CDR3 contains 12 residues. Germline values: CDR1 MNHEY, CDR2 SMNVEV (reference sequence). The DNA for the CDR3 is TGTGCCACCAGAGCTGAGGACTATGGCTACACCTTC. It specifies CATRAEDYGYTF.

The V and J genes are TRBV3-1 (or the pseudogene TRBV3-2) and TRBJ2-3; D may correspond to TRBD1 or TRBD2 (7 bases each). Trimming took 7 bases from V and 6 from J, leaving 23 bases between them. CDR1 and CDR2 from the germline V gene are LGHDT and YNNKEL (reference sequence). This CDR3 is built from 16 residues. The CDR3: CASNSARGGLGDTQYF. As DNA, the CDR3 is TGTGCCAGCAACTCAGCCAGGGGGGGGCTGGGGGATACGCAGTATTTT.

The V gene is TRBV3-1 (or the pseudogene TRBV3-2), the J gene TRBJ2-5, with no clear D. Trimming pared 0 bases from V and 0 bases from J, leaving 11 bases between. There are 16 residues in the CDR3. The V gene's germline CDR1 is LGHDT and CDR2 YNNKEL (reference sequence). The CDR3 DNA follows: TGTGCCAGCAGCCAAGATTGGAGAGTTAACCAAGAGACCCAGTACTTC. Its translation: CASSQDWRVNQETQYF.

J is TRBJ1-2 and V is TRBV7-2, with 9 bases aligning to TRBD1. CDR3 length: 20 residues. J was trimmed by 1 base and V by 0 bases; bases with no gene match: 15. Germline V gene sequence: CDR1 SGHTA, CDR2 FQGNSA. CDR3 DNA sequence: TGTGCCAGCAGCTTAGCGAATCGAACCTTAACAGGGGGCATTAACTATGGCTACACCTTC. It codes for CASSLANRTLTGGINYGYTF.